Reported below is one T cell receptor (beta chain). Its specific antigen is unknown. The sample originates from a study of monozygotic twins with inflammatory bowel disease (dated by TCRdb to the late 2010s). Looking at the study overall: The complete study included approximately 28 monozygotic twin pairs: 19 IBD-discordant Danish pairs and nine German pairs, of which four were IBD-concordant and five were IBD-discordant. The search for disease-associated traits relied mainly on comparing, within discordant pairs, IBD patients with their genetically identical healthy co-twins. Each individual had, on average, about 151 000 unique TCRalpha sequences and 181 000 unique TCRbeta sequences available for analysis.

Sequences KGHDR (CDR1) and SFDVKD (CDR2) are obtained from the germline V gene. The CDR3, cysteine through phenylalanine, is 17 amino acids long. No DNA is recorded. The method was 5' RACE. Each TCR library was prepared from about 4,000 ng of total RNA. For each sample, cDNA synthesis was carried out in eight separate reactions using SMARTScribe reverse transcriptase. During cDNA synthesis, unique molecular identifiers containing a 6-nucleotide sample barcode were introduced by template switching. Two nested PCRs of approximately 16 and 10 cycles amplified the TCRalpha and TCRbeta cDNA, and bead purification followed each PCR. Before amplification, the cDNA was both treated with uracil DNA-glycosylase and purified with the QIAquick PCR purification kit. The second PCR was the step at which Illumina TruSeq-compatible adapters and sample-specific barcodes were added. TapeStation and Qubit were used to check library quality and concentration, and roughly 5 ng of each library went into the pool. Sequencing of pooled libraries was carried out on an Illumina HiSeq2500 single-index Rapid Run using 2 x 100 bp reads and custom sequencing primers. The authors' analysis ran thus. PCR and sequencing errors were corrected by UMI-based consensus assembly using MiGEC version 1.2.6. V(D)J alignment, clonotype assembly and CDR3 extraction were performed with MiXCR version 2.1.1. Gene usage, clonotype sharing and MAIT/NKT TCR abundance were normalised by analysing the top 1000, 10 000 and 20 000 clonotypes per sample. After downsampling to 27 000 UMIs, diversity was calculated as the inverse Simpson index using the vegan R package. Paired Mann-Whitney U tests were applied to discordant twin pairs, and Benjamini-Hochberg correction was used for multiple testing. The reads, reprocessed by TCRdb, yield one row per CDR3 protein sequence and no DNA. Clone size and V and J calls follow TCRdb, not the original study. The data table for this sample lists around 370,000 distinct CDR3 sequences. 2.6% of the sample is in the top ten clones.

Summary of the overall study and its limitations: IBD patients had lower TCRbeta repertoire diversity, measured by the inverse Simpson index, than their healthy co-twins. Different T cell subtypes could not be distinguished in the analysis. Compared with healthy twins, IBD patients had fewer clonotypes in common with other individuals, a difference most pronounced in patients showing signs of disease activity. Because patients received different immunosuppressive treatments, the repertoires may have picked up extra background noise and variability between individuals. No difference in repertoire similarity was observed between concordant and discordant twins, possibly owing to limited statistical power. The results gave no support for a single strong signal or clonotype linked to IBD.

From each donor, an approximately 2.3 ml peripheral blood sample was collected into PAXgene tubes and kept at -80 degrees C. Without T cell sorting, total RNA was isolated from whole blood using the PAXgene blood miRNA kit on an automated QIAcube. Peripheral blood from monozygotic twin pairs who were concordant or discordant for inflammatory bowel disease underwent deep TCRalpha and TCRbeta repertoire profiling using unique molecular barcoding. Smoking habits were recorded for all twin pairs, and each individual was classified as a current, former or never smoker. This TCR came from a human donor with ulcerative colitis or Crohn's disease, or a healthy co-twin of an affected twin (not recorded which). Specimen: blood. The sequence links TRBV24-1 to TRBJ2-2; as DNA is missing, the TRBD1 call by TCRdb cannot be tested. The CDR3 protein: CATSDLRGTERTGELFF.